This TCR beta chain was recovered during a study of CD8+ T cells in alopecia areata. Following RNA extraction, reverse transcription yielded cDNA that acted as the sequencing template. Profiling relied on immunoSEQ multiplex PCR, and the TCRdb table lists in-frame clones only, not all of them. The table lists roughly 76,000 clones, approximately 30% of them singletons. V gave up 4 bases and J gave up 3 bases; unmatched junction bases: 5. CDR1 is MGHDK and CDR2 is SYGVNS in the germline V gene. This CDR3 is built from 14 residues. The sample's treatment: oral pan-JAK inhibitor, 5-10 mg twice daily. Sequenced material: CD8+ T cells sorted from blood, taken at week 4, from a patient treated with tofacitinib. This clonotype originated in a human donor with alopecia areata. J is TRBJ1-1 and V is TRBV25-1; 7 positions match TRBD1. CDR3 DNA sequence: TGTGCCAGCAGTGCATCAGGGGGGTACACTGAAGCTTTCTTT. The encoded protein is CASSASGGYTEAFF.